One TCR beta chain is described in this entry. The antigen remains undetermined. V lost 3 bases and J lost 7; bases outside the gene matches: 13. This CDR3 has 15 amino acids. Germline values: CDR1 SQVTM, CDR2 ANQGSEA. The sample originates from a study of shared clonotypes between healthy human individuals. A roughly 200 ng quantity of DNA, tens of thousands of T cell genomes, went into the sorted-subset replicate PCRs. Only in-frame clones appear in the TCRdb table, and some are missing; sequencing was by immunoSEQ multiplex PCR. The data contain roughly 2 million clones, 95% of them singletons. Study-level points and caveats: In this cohort, only blood was sampled, and tissue repertoires likely differ. Generally, naive subsets came out with larger estimated richness than memory subsets. Non-shared clonotypes had lower generation probabilities than those shared by all four donors.

The rearrangement links TRBV29-1 to TRBJ1-2; 8 positions agree with TRBD1. The receptor was isolated from a man between 18 and 35 years old in good health. The sample taken for sequencing was naive CD4+ T cells sorted from blood. The subset here: CD45RA+ positively selected. The CDR3 reads CSVDPIQDRASGYTF. The CDR3 DNA follows: TGCAGCGTTGACCCCATCCAGGACAGGGCGAGTGGCTACACCTTC.